These T cell receptor beta chains were read from a single sample in a study of human thymus T cells. Libraries were prepared by immunoSEQ multiplex PCR; TCRdb keeps only in-frame clonotypes and omits some of them. The profile covers some 57,000 clones, with about 93% appearing a single time and around 6% taken by the ten largest. The sample consisted of blood. These receptors were taken from a boy under two years old with a congenital heart defect but otherwise immunologically healthy. The CDR3 runs from the conserved cysteine through the conserved F or W. Each record gives: D gene, V gene, clone size, J gene, CDR3 DNA, CDR3 protein. The D gene is left open where the match is weak. Where a row states a size, it is once, few, many or the class of an expanded clone; other rows omit it.

TRBD2	TRBV7-6	-	TRBJ2-3	TGTGCCAGCAGCTTGTACCCGGCACTAGCGGGAAGCACAGATACGCAGTATTTT	CASSLYPALAGSTDTQYF
-	TRBV10-3	few	TRBJ2-1	TGTGCCAACCGGGACTCCCCTGACAATGAGCAGTTCTTC	CANRDSPDNEQFF
-	TRBV5-1	-	TRBJ2-5	TGCGCCAGCTCCCTCGACGAGACCCAGTACTTC	CASSLDETQYF
-	TRBV15	-	TRBJ2-5	TGTGCCACCCTCGGCCAGTACCAAGAGACCCAGTACTTC	CATLGQYQETQYF
-	TRBV6-6	-	TRBJ2-3	TGTGCCAGCGGCAGGGAGAACACAGATACGCAGTATTTT	CASGRENTDTQYF
TRBD2	TRBV28	medium-sized	TRBJ2-5	TGTGCCAGCAGTTTACTAGCGGGAGAAGAGACCCAGTACTTC	CASSLLAGEETQYF
TRBD2	TRBV7-2	once	TRBJ2-5	TGTGCCAGCAGCCGTCTTGGGCTAGCGGCCCGGGAGACCCAGTACTTC	CASSRLGLAARETQYF
-	TRBV4-2	-	TRBJ1-4	TGTGCCAGCAGCCTCAGTGGAAAACTGTTTTTT	CASSLSGKLFF
TRBD1	TRBV11-3	-	TRBJ2-1	TGTGCCAGCAGCATTCGACAGGGGGATGAGCAGTTCTTC	CASSIRQGDEQFF
TRBD1	TRBV29-1	-	TRBJ1-1	TGCAGCGTTGCACAGGGGGCGTACACTGAAGCTTTCTTT	CSVAQGAYTEAFF
-	TRBV29-1	-	TRBJ2-1	TGCAGCGGTGCTAAAAGCGATTACAATGAGCAGTTCTTC	CSGAKSDYNEQFF
TRBD2	TRBV28	-	TRBJ2-1	TGTGCCAGCAGTTTATTCAGCGGGAGCGGGAATGAGCAGTTCTTC	CASSLFSGSGNEQFF
TRBD2	TRBV19	-	TRBJ2-7	TGTGCCAGTAGTATACTAGCGGACTCCTACGAGCAGTACTTC	CASSILADSYEQYF
-	TRBV13	-	TRBJ2-7	TGTGCCAGCAGCTTCGGCAGGACCTACGAGCAGTACTTC	CASSFGRTYEQYF
-	TRBV4-2	once	TRBJ2-3	TGTGCCAGCAGCCAAGAAGGCGTGACGCAGTATTTT	CASSQEGVTQYF
-	TRBV5-1	many	TRBJ2-7	TGCGCCAGCAGCCTAGAACTAGGAGCCTCCTACGAGCAGTACTTC	CASSLELGASYEQYF
TRBD1	TRBV6-1	-	TRBJ2-1	TGTGCCAGCAGTAGACCCGGGACAGGGGACAATGAGCAGTTCTTC	CASSRPGTGDNEQFF
-	TRBV19	-	TRBJ1-6	TGTGCCAGTAGTGTTGACCGGGGTGGGGCTTCACCCCTCCACTTT	CASSVDRGGASPLHF
TRBD2	TRBV5-4	-	TRBJ2-7	TGTGCCAGCAGCCCGGGACTAGCGGGAGGGGGGGAGCAGTACTTC	CASSPGLAGGGEQYF
-	TRBV27	-	TRBJ1-5	TGTGCCAGCAGTTTAGTGGTTGGGGGCAATCAGCCCCAGCATTTT	CASSLVVGGNQPQHF
-	TRBV19	-	TRBJ2-6	TGTGCCAGTAGTATTGGTGCGGCCACCTCTGGGGCCAACGTCCTGACTTTC	CASSIGAATSGANVLTF
-	TRBV4-3	-	TRBJ2-1	TGCGCCAGCAGCCAAGGACTAGCCTACAATGAGCAGTTCTTC	CASSQGLAYNEQFF
TRBD1	TRBV19	-	TRBJ1-2	TGTGCCAGTAGAATGGACAGGGGGGATGGCTACACCTTC	CASRMDRGDGYTF
-	TRBV5-5	-	TRBJ2-3	TGTGCCAGCAGCTTGCAGGGGAGGAGAACAGATACGCAGTATTTT	CASSLQGRRTDTQYF
TRBD1	TRBV27	-	TRBJ1-1	TGTGCCAGCAGCCAGACACAGGGGGCTGAAGCTTTCTTT	CASSQTQGAEAFF
TRBD2	TRBV10-3	-	TRBJ2-3	TGTGCCATCAGTGAGACTAGCGGGAGGCACCGCACAGATACGCAGTATTTT	CAISETSGRHRTDTQYF
TRBD1	TRBV6-6	-	TRBJ1-1	TGTGCCAGCAGTTACCACAGGGGTTCGGCCACTGAAGCTTTCTTT	CASSYHRGSATEAFF
-	TRBV5-6	-	TRBJ2-7	TGTGCCAGCATCGGGACAAATACCTACGAGCAGTACTTC	CASIGTNTYEQYF
-	TRBV27	-	TRBJ2-3	TGTGCCAGCAGTCAAAACGCAGATACGCAGTATTTT	CASSQNADTQYF
TRBD1	TRBV11-2	-	TRBJ2-7	TGTGCCAGCAGCTTAATCGAGACAGGGGGAAACGAGCAGTACTTC	CASSLIETGGNEQYF
TRBD2	TRBV5-1	-	TRBJ2-7	TGCGCCAGCAGCTTTAGCGGGAGTGGGTACGAGCAGTACTTC	CASSFSGSGYEQYF
TRBD1	TRBV7-9	once	TRBJ2-6	TGTGCCAGCAGCTCAGGGGGCTCTGGGGCCAACGTCCTGACTTTC	CASSSGGSGANVLTF
TRBD1	TRBV11-2	-	TRBJ1-4	TGTGCCAGCAGACGGGACAGGGGATTACCTAATGAAAAACTGTTTTTT	CASRRDRGLPNEKLFF
-	TRBV4-3	once	TRBJ2-3	TGCGCCAGCAGCCAAGATTGGGGGGATACGCAGTATTTT	CASSQDWGDTQYF
TRBD1	TRBV5-1	-	TRBJ2-1	TGCGCCAGCAGCTTGAGGCAACAGGGGACCCCCGCCCCCAACTACAATGAGCAGTTCTTC	CASSLRQQGTPAPNYNEQFF
-	TRBV9	-	TRBJ2-3	TGTGCCAGCAGCGTAGGTGGTGCAGATACGCAGTATTTT	CASSVGGADTQYF
TRBD2	TRBV6-6	-	TRBJ2-1	TGTGCCAGCAGCGGACTAGCGGGGGGGTACAATGAGCAGTTCTTC	CASSGLAGGYNEQFF
-	TRBV14	-	TRBJ1-3	TGTGCCAGCAGCCTTCTGGAAGGAAACACCATATATTTT	CASSLLEGNTIYF
-	TRBV27	-	TRBJ1-1	TGTGCCACTTTCAAACGGGGGATTAACACTGAAGCTTTCTTT	CATFKRGINTEAFF
-	TRBV29-1	-	TRBJ1-1	TGCAGCGTTGACCGAATGTTGACAGGTTTGGGTGGGAACACTGAAGCTTTCTTT	CSVDRMLTGLGGNTEAFF
TRBD1	TRBV27	-	TRBJ2-2	TGTGCCAGCAGTTTTCTCCGGGACAGGGGGAACACCGGGGAGCTGTTTTTT	CASSFLRDRGNTGELFF
-	TRBV6-1	-	TRBJ2-4	TGTGCCAGCAGTGAAGGCCGGACAGCCCTAGCCAAAAACATTCAGTACTTC	CASSEGRTALAKNIQYF
-	TRBV9	once	TRBJ2-1	TGTGCCAGCAGCGCAATTAGCGGAGTCTACAATGAGCAGTTCTTC	CASSAISGVYNEQFF
TRBD1	TRBV18	-	TRBJ2-7	TGTGCCAGCTCACCATGGGGGACAGGGGGATCCCTTACTATCTCCTACGAGCAGTACTTC	CASSPWGTGGSLTISYEQYF
-	TRBV6-6	-	TRBJ2-3	TGTGCCAGCGGAAGGGGGGAGGATACGCAGTATTTT	CASGRGEDTQYF
-	TRBV27	-	TRBJ2-7	TGTGCCAGCATCCTCAAGTGGGCGGGGCCCAAAGCAAGCTCCTACGAGCAGTACTTC	CASILKWAGPKASSYEQYF
TRBD1	TRBV5-1	-	TRBJ1-2	TGCGCCAGCAGCTTGGGACAGGGCGCCTATGGCTACACCTTC	CASSLGQGAYGYTF
TRBD1	TRBV5-4	-	TRBJ2-1	TGTGCCAGCAGCTTGGGGGACAGGGGATCCAATGAGCAGTTCTTC	CASSLGDRGSNEQFF
-	TRBV4-3	-	TRBJ2-5	TGCGCCAGCAGCCAAGTTGAAGGTGGCGAGACCCAGTACTTC	CASSQVEGGETQYF
-	TRBV11-1	-	TRBJ2-2	TGTGCCAGCAGCTTAGCGGGGGGCCTCGGGGAGCTGTTTTTT	CASSLAGGLGELFF
-	TRBV2	-	TRBJ2-3	TGTGCCAGCAGCTACAGCACAGATACGCAGTATTTT	CASSYSTDTQYF
-	TRBV11-2	once	TRBJ1-4	TGTGCCAGCAGCCAGGCGGGGGTAGGGGAAAAACTGTTTTTT	CASSQAGVGEKLFF
-	TRBV5-1	-	TRBJ2-7	TGCGCCAGCAGCCCTCGGGATTTTCTCTACGAGCAGTACTTC	CASSPRDFLYEQYF
TRBD2	TRBV7-9	-	TRBJ2-1	TGTGCCAGCAGCCCTCTAGCGGGGGCCTACAATGAGCAGTTCTTC	CASSPLAGAYNEQFF
-	TRBV11-2	once	TRBJ2-3	TGTGCCAGCAGCTTAGGTGGGACTGTTACAGATACGCAGTATTTT	CASSLGGTVTDTQYF
-	TRBV5-1	-	TRBJ2-1	TGCGCCAGCAGCTCCGGGCCCAATGAGCAGTTCTTC	CASSSGPNEQFF
-	TRBV2	-	TRBJ1-2	TGTGCCAGCAGGCAAGGGGATGTAGGCTACACCTTC	CASRQGDVGYTF
-	TRBV7-9	-	TRBJ1-2	TGTGCCAGCAGCTTAGTAGAAGGGACTACCTATAACTATGGCTACACCTTC	CASSLVEGTTYNYGYTF
-	TRBV2	-	TRBJ2-7	TGTGCCAGCAGGGGTCCAGACTACGAGCAGTACTTC	CASRGPDYEQYF